The rows below give T cell receptor beta chains drawn from one sample of a study of T cell changes during pregnancy in multiple sclerosis. Clones were read by immunoSEQ multiplex PCR, and TCRdb kept only the in-frame ones, dropping some. The top ten clones hold around 11% of a sample with roughly 35,000 clones, about nine tenths of them seen once. The material sequenced was CD8+ T cells from peripheral blood mononuclear cells, taken before pregnancy. These receptors were collected from a female donor with multiple sclerosis, enrolled in a pregnancy study. Both conserved end residues are part of each CDR3. The D gene is left open where the match is weak. Expanded clones are given a class, and other clones once, few, many or no size at all.

d_call,j_call,v_call,clone_size,cdr3_nt,cdr3_aa
TRBD2,TRBJ2-5,TRBV4-2,once,TGTGCCAGCAGCCAAGCAGGCCGCCCCTCGGAATTACAGGTTAAGCGGGGCCAAGAGACCCAGTACTTC,CASSQAGRPSELQVKRGQETQYF
-,TRBJ2-2,TRBV4-3,many,TGCGCCAGCAGCAAGGCCTCGGACTCGACCGGGGAGCTGTTTTTT,CASSKASDSTGELFF
-,TRBJ1-3,TRBV7-9,-,TGTGCCAGCAGGCCCTCCGGGACACCATCGGCGAGGGGAAACACCATATATTTT,CASRPSGTPSARGNTIYF
-,TRBJ1-1,TRBV11-2,-,TGTGCCAGCAGCTTAGGCGAAAACGGGAACACTGAAGCTTTCTTT,CASSLGENGNTEAFF
-,TRBJ2-7,TRBV10-2,-,TGCGCCAGCGCCTCGAACATCTTCTACGAGCAGTACTTC,CASASNIFYEQYF
TRBD2,TRBJ2-3,TRBV5-6,-,TGTGCCAGCAGCCCAGGGACTACGAACACAGATACGCAGTATTTT,CASSPGTTNTDTQYF
TRBD1,TRBJ1-2,TRBV6-5,-,TGTGCCAGCGCTGACAGGGTTACTGGCTACACCTTC,CASADRVTGYTF
-,TRBJ1-1,TRBV19,-,TGTGCCAGTAGTATGGCAGTAAACACTGAAGCTTTCTTT,CASSMAVNTEAFF
-,TRBJ2-7,TRBV27,-,TGTGCCAGCAGTCACGGGGGCTCCTACGAGCAGTACTTC,CASSHGGSYEQYF
-,TRBJ2-5,TRBV30,-,TGTGCCTGGACCCTAAGGGTCTCTGGAGGTCAAGAGACCCAGTACTTC,CAWTLRVSGGQETQYF
TRBD2,TRBJ2-3,TRBV5-1,-,TGCGCCAGCAGCTTGGTGGGACTAGCGGAGAACACAGATACGCAGTATTTT,CASSLVGLAENTDTQYF
TRBD2,TRBJ2-1,TRBV4-1,-,TGCGCCAGCAGCCCTGTCGAGCTAGTAGACTCCCTGGCGGGGGGGTACAATGAGCAGTTCTTC,CASSPVELVDSLAGGYNEQFF
TRBD2,TRBJ2-5,TRBV29-1,-,TGCAGCGCCATGGGACTAGCTGGTCGAGAGACCCAGTACTTC,CSAMGLAGRETQYF
TRBD1,TRBJ1-1,TRBV30,-,TGTGCCTGGAGTGTCGACAGGGCCGGGGCTTTCTTT,CAWSVDRAGAFF
TRBD1,TRBJ1-2,TRBV13,once,TGTGCCAGCAGCTCTCCGGGACAGTCGAATTATGGCTACACCTTC,CASSSPGQSNYGYTF
TRBD2,TRBJ2-1,TRBV27,once,TGTGCCAGCAGTCCGACTAGCGGGAGGAATGAGCAGTTCTTC,CASSPTSGRNEQFF
TRBD2,TRBJ2-2,TRBV9,-,TGTGCCAGCAGCCGACGTCCCAGCGGGGGGCGGAACACCGGGGAGCTGTTTTTT,CASSRRPSGGRNTGELFF
TRBD2,TRBJ2-4,TRBV19,once,TGTGCCAGTAGTATTCATGTACTAGCGGGAGAGGTCATTCAGTACTTC,CASSIHVLAGEVIQYF
-,TRBJ2-1,TRBV6-5,-,TGTGCCAGCAGTCCCGGGACAAACAATGAGCAGTTCTTC,CASSPGTNNEQFF
-,TRBJ2-1,TRBV7-9,once,TGTGCCAGCAGCCATACCCAGGGGCCAGGCTACAATGAGCAGTTCTTC,CASSHTQGPGYNEQFF
-,TRBJ2-3,TRBV21-1,-,TGTGCCAGCAGCAAAGCGGTTCACGCTTGTATATCGGGACAGGGTTTCACAGATACGCAGTATTTT,CASSKAVHACISGQGFTDTQYF
-,TRBJ2-3,TRBV5-1,-,TGCGCCAGCAGCTTGGTTAGTATGGGAGTGGGCACAGATACGCAGTATTTT,CASSLVSMGVGTDTQYF
TRBD1,TRBJ2-7,TRBV19,-,TGTGCCGACGCTGACAGGGAGTCTACCCCTGACTACGAGCAGTACTTC,CADADRESTPDYEQYF
-,TRBJ2-3,TRBV12-1,-,TGTGCCAGCAGCTTTGCTCAGGAACCCGGTCGCACAGATACGCAGTATTTT,CASSFAQEPGRTDTQYF
TRBD1,TRBJ1-2,TRBV6-5,-,TGTGCCAGCAACAGACAGGGTGGTTCCTATGGCTACACCTTC,CASNRQGGSYGYTF
-,TRBJ1-5,TRBV6-1,once,TGTGCCAGCAGTGCCCTGACAGCTAACAATCAGCCCCAGCATTTT,CASSALTANNQPQHF
-,TRBJ1-1,TRBV2,-,TGTGCAGGGAGGGAAGACACTGAAGCTTTCTTT,CAGREDTEAFF
TRBD1,TRBJ1-1,TRBV7-9,-,TGTGCCAGCAGCTTGCCCGGGACAGGGAACACTGAAGCTTTCTTT,CASSLPGTGNTEAFF
-,TRBJ2-7,TRBV5-1,-,TGCGCCAGCAGCTTGGGTGCCGGGTTGGACGAGCAGTACTTC,CASSLGAGLDEQYF
-,TRBJ2-7,TRBV11-3,-,TGTGCCAGCAGCTTATGGGGACTGCCGTCCTACGAGCAGTACTTC,CASSLWGLPSYEQYF
-,TRBJ2-2,TRBV5-1,-,TGCGCCAGCAGCTTTGTGAGCACCGGGGAGCTGTTTTTT,CASSFVSTGELFF
-,TRBJ1-1,TRBV27,-,TGTGCCAGCAGTTTCGCAAGGGGGACTGAAGCTTTCTTT,CASSFARGTEAFF
TRBD2,TRBJ2-1,TRBV2,-,TGTGCCAGCAGAGGTAGCGGGAGGCCCTACTCCTACAATGAGCAGTTCTTC,CASRGSGRPYSYNEQFF
TRBD1,TRBJ2-4,TRBV27,-,TGTGCCAGCAGTCCCAGGGGGCTGGCCAAAAACATTCAGTACTTC,CASSPRGLAKNIQYF
TRBD1,TRBJ1-2,TRBV7-9,-,TGTGCCAGCAGCTCACCGGGACAGGGCGTCGATGGCTACACCTTC,CASSSPGQGVDGYTF
TRBD2,TRBJ2-5,TRBV4-2,-,TGTGCCAGCAGCCAAGATCCACGTGGGGTAGCGGGGGATAAAGAGACCCAGTACTTC,CASSQDPRGVAGDKETQYF
-,TRBJ2-1,TRBV5-1,-,TGCGCCAGCAGCTTGGTAGGGGGGGGGCTAAATGACAATGAGCAGTTCTTC,CASSLVGGGLNDNEQFF
TRBD2,TRBJ2-7,TRBV7-8,-,TGTGCCAGCAGCCCGGGACTAGCGGGGGGCCTTAACTCCTACGAGCAGTACTTC,CASSPGLAGGLNSYEQYF
TRBD2,TRBJ2-3,TRBV2,-,TGTGCCAGCGGAGCTGGGACTAGCGGGGCTAATACGCAGTATTTT,CASGAGTSGANTQYF
TRBD1,TRBJ1-2,TRBV25-1,-,TGTGCCAGCAGTGAACTCGAGACAGGGTATGGCTACACCTTC,CASSELETGYGYTF
TRBD1,TRBJ2-7,TRBV5-8,-,TGTGCCAGCAGCTTGTTCCGGGACAGGGTAAACGAGCAGTACTTC,CASSLFRDRVNEQYF
-,TRBJ1-3,TRBV27,-,TGTGCCAGCAGTTTCGGAGGGTTTGGAAACACCATATATTTT,CASSFGGFGNTIYF
-,TRBJ2-3,TRBV25-1,-,TGTGCCAGCAATTCTGCGGGCGGGGGCTACACAGATACGCAGTATTTT,CASNSAGGGYTDTQYF
-,TRBJ2-5,TRBV5-1,-,TGCGCCAGCAGAATGGGAGATTGGGAACAAGAGACCCAGTACTTC,CASRMGDWEQETQYF
TRBD1,TRBJ2-7,TRBV9,once,TGTGCCAGCAGTGGGGACAGGGACTACGAGCAGTACTTC,CASSGDRDYEQYF
TRBD2,TRBJ2-7,TRBV4-1,-,TGCGCCAGCAGCCAAGATTCAGCGGGAGTCAGCGACGAGCAGTACTTC,CASSQDSAGVSDEQYF
TRBD2,TRBJ2-7,TRBV6-1,many,TGTGCCAGCAACCGGGGCGGGAGCTACGAGCAGTACTTC,CASNRGGSYEQYF
-,TRBJ2-5,TRBV10-3,-,TGTGCCATCAGTGGGGGCGTGGGTAGGGAGACCCAGTACTTC,CAISGGVGRETQYF
-,TRBJ1-5,TRBV6-6,once,TGTGCCAGCAGTTCCGGAGGGAATCAGCCCCAGCATTTT,CASSSGGNQPQHF
TRBD1,TRBJ2-3,TRBV13,once,TGTGCCAGCAGCCGACAGGGGGCACCAGATACGCAGTATTTT,CASSRQGAPDTQYF
-,TRBJ1-2,TRBV11-2,-,TGTGCCAGCAGCTTAATGGTCAGGGCAGTCGGGTCCGCTAACTATGGCTACACCTTC,CASSLMVRAVGSANYGYTF
TRBD2,TRBJ2-5,TRBV13,-,TGTGCCAGCAGTGCCCGGGGGGGGGAAGAGACCCAGTACTTC,CASSARGGEETQYF
-,TRBJ2-7,TRBV20-1,-,TGCAGTGCTAGAGATGACACTCAGCAGTACTTC,CSARDDTQQYF
TRBD2,TRBJ2-1,TRBV4-2,-,TGTGCCAGCAGCCAAGGCGGGAGTTATGAGCAGTTCTTC,CASSQGGSYEQFF